This is a list of T cell receptor beta chains from one sample in a study of CD8+ T cells in alopecia areata. TCRdb's copy holds only in-frame clones and misses some; the assay was immunoSEQ multiplex PCR. The data hold about 97,000 clones, with 41% observed a single time. Sequenced: CD4+ T cells sorted from blood. These TCRs come from a human donor with alopecia areata. The CDR3 runs from the conserved cysteine through the conserved F or W. D genes are given only for firm matches. Expanded clones are given a class, and other clones once, few, many or no size at all.

v_call	clone_size	j_call	d_call	cdr3_nt	cdr3_aa
TRBV19	few	TRBJ2-1	TRBD1	TGTGCCAGTAGTAAACAGGGGGCTGGTTACAATGAGCAGTTCTTC	CASSKQGAGYNEQFF
TRBV30	-	TRBJ2-2	-	TGTGCCTGGAGGGGGACATATAGCACCGGGGAGCTGTTTTTT	CAWRGTYSTGELFF
TRBV5-1	-	TRBJ2-2	-	TGCGCCAGCAGCACCGGGATGGACGGCGGGGAGCTGTTTTTT	CASSTGMDGGELFF
TRBV19	few	TRBJ1-1	-	TGTGCCAGTAGTATGCGGGAAGGGAACACTGAAGCTTTCTTT	CASSMREGNTEAFF
TRBV4-3	-	TRBJ1-5	TRBD1	TGCGCCAGCAGCCTATCCTGGACAGGACCTCAGCCCCAGCATTTT	CASSLSWTGPQPQHF
TRBV27	once	TRBJ2-4	-	TGTGCCAGCAGAAAGGGCCAGCGAGGAAACATTCAGTACTTC	CASRKGQRGNIQYF
TRBV2	-	TRBJ1-1	TRBD1	TGTGCCAGCAGCGCACAGGGGGCGCTTAACACTGAAGCTTTCTTT	CASSAQGALNTEAFF
TRBV5-1	few	TRBJ1-1	-	TGCGCCAGCAGCTTTGGTAGGGGCCTCATGAACACTGAAGCTTTCTTT	CASSFGRGLMNTEAFF
TRBV9	-	TRBJ2-5	TRBD2	TGTGCCAGCAGCGGGTTGCGGGGGGCAGAGACCCAGTACTTC	CASSGLRGAETQYF
TRBV6-5	-	TRBJ2-7	-	TGTGCCAGCACCGAAACCGGCTCCTACGAGCAGTACTTC	CASTETGSYEQYF
TRBV7-6	-	TRBJ2-7	TRBD1	TGTGCCAGCAGCTTTGCAGGGGGCTTAGTTGGCGAGCAGTACTTC	CASSFAGGLVGEQYF
TRBV30	few	TRBJ1-6	TRBD1	TGTGCCTGGAGTGAGGGAAACAGGGGTTCACCCCTCCACTTT	CAWSEGNRGSPLHF
TRBV7-9	-	TRBJ1-1	-	TGTGCCAGCAGCCGATCCCTGCCCGTGATGAACACTGAAGCTTTCTTT	CASSRSLPVMNTEAFF
TRBV4-1	-	TRBJ2-1	-	TGCGCCAGCAGCCCTCCGCGACTCTCCAACAATGAGCAGTTCTTC	CASSPPRLSNNEQFF
TRBV5-1	-	TRBJ2-5	TRBD2	TGCGCCAGCAGCTTGGAAGGGGCGGGAGGCCAAGAGACCCAGTACTTC	CASSLEGAGGQETQYF
TRBV5-4	-	TRBJ2-5	TRBD1	TGTGCCAGCAGTTGGGACAGGGTAAAAGAGACCCAGTACTTC	CASSWDRVKETQYF
TRBV29-1	few	TRBJ2-1	-	TGCAGCGTTGTTAAGAGGGGGGGTAATGAGCAGTTCTTC	CSVVKRGGNEQFF
TRBV4-3	few	TRBJ1-5	-	TGCGCCAGCAGCCAAGAACGAGGACAGCCCCAGCATTTT	CASSQERGQPQHF
TRBV29-1	-	TRBJ2-3	TRBD2	TGCAGCGTTGAAGGCTCCCTAGCGGGAGGCCCCAGGAATACGCAGTATTTT	CSVEGSLAGGPRNTQYF
TRBV29-1	few	TRBJ2-1	TRBD2	TGCAGCACCGGACTAGAGAACTACAATGAGCAGTTCTTC	CSTGLENYNEQFF
TRBV14	-	TRBJ2-5	TRBD1	TGTGCCAGCAGCCTCGGGACAGGGGATTGGTACCAAGAGACCCAGTACTTC	CASSLGTGDWYQETQYF
TRBV29-1	few	TRBJ2-5	TRBD1	TGCAGCGGCCGGGACAGGGCTAACCAAGAGACCCAGTACTTC	CSGRDRANQETQYF
TRBV29-1	-	TRBJ2-5	TRBD2	TGCAGCGTTCAGGGTACGACTAGCGGGGGTTCGGAGACCCAGTACTTC	CSVQGTTSGGSETQYF
TRBV2	few	TRBJ2-1	-	TGTGCCAGCAGTGTGGATCTGCATGAGCAGTTCTTC	CASSVDLHEQFF
TRBV30	-	TRBJ1-5	-	TGTGCCTGGAGCTCTAAGGGGAATCAGCCCCAGCATTTT	CAWSSKGNQPQHF
TRBV7-9	-	TRBJ2-7	-	TGTGCCAGCAGCTCAGACCGGGACGGGATCTACGAGCAGTACTTC	CASSSDRDGIYEQYF
TRBV5-1	-	TRBJ2-7	-	TGCGCCAGCAGCTTTGGGCAGACCTACGAGCAGTACTTC	CASSFGQTYEQYF
TRBV19	few	TRBJ1-5	-	TGTGCCAGCGAGGGGGGGTTTCAGCCCCAGCATTTT	CASEGGFQPQHF
TRBV14	few	TRBJ2-5	-	TGTGCCAGCAGCCAGCCGTCCCCTGCGGAGACCCAGTACTTC	CASSQPSPAETQYF
TRBV15	-	TRBJ2-3	-	TGTGCCACCAGCACCGAAATGGACCCGGGGGGCACAGATACGCAGTATTTT	CATSTEMDPGGTDTQYF
TRBV11-1	few	TRBJ2-2	-	TGTGCCAGCAGCTTAGTGAATACGAACACCGGGGAGCTGTTTTTT	CASSLVNTNTGELFF
TRBV14	-	TRBJ2-2	TRBD2	TGTGCCAGCAGCCAAAGAAGACTAGCGGGAGTCCCCGGGGAGCTGTTTTTT	CASSQRRLAGVPGELFF
TRBV29-1	few	TRBJ1-5	-	TGCAGCGTTGTACTGGCGGGGGCCTTCAATCAGCCCCAGCATTTT	CSVVLAGAFNQPQHF
TRBV6-5	-	TRBJ2-7	TRBD2	TGTGCCAGCAGTTCTCTGACTAGCGGGGACCAATACGAGCAGTACTTC	CASSSLTSGDQYEQYF
TRBV15	-	TRBJ2-1	TRBD2	TGTGCCACCAGCAGAGAGTCTAGCGGTAACTCCTACAATGAGCAGTTCTTC	CATSRESSGNSYNEQFF
TRBV30	few	TRBJ1-5	-	TGTGCCTGGAGTACGGCAGAAAATCAGCCCCAGCATTTT	CAWSTAENQPQHF
TRBV5-1	-	TRBJ2-3	-	TGCGCCAGCAGCTTGACCTTACAGATAAGCACAGATACGCAGTATTTT	CASSLTLQISTDTQYF